This T cell receptor (beta chain) was recovered during a study of cytomegalovirus exposure and HLA in healthy donors. For this clone: Its antigen is still unknown.

Vbeta (60) and Jbeta (13) primers were used in the PCR. The method was immunoSEQ multiplex PCR; TCRdb's version includes in-frame clones alone and lacks a portion of them. The table has 180,000 or so clones, approximately 9.5% seen once; the top ten hold roughly 1.3%. This CDR3 has 17 residues. Germline trimming cut 3 bases from V and 1 base from J; bases unmatched to any gene: 8. Germline CDR1 and CDR2: MNHNS and SASEGT. Broader study findings: A further, later analysis showed that HLA-associated TCR beta chains (compared with equally common others) were more clonally expanded. According to a later analysis, donors in an Asian-associated ancestry cluster reportedly had fewer N-insertions than the approximately 670-donor mean. The only immune exposure information that was available was CMV serostatus.

The rearrangement links TRBV6-1 to TRBJ1-2, with TRBD1 matching 10 bases. Sample: PBMCs. The TCR originated in a woman younger than 45 in good health and CMV-seropositive. The CDR3 nucleotides read TGTGCCAGCAGTGACATGGGACAGGGGATTTTTAACTATGGCTACACCTTC. Protein sequence: CASSDMGQGIFNYGYTF.